Listed below are T cell receptor beta chains from one sample, sequenced in a study of shared clonotypes between healthy human individuals. The repertoire was sequenced with immunoSEQ multiplex PCR; TCRdb's copy has only in-frame clones and lacks some. The sample includes hundreds of thousands of clones, roughly nine tenths of them seen just once. Sequencing used naive CD8+ T cells sorted from blood. All receptors come from a man between 25 and 39 years old in good health. Each CDR3 is given with its conserved first and last residue. The order of the fields is V gene, CDR3 length, J gene, D gene, clone size, CDR3 DNA, CDR3 protein. D genes are given only for firm matches. Rows give clone size only sometimes, using once, few, many, or a class for an expanded clone.

V: TRBV28
length: 14
J: TRBJ2-7
D: TRBD1
size: .
DNA: TGTGCCAGCAGAAACCGGGACAGTGGATACGAGCAGTACTTC
CDR3: CASRNRDSGYEQYF

V: TRBV19
length: 14
J: TRBJ2-1
D: .
size: once
DNA: TGTGCCAGTAGTATAACGGCCACATACAATGAGCAGTTCTTC
CDR3: CASSITATYNEQFF

V: TRBV7-2
length: 13
J: TRBJ2-7
D: .
size: .
DNA: TGTGCCAGCAGCCCGAGGACAGCCTACGAGCAGTACTTC
CDR3: CASSPRTAYEQYF

V: TRBV5-1
length: 14
J: TRBJ2-7
D: .
size: .
DNA: TGCGCCAGCAGCTTGGTATCGAGCGGTTACGAGCAGTACTTC
CDR3: CASSLVSSGYEQYF

V: TRBV6-5
length: 13
J: TRBJ2-1
D: .
size: few
DNA: TGTGCCAGCAGCTGGGGGTACCTTGATGAGCAGTTCTTC
CDR3: CASSWGYLDEQFF

V: TRBV5-5
length: 14
J: TRBJ2-1
D: TRBD2
size: .
DNA: TGTGCCAGCAGCTTGGTCTCGGGAGGCAATGAGCAGTTCTTC
CDR3: CASSLVSGGNEQFF

V: TRBV4-1
length: 17
J: TRBJ2-7
D: TRBD2
size: .
DNA: TGCGCCAGCAGCCAGGCCCCCACTAGCGGGAGTTCTTACGAGCAGTACTTC
CDR3: CASSQAPTSGSSYEQYF

V: TRBV4-2
length: 14
J: TRBJ1-1
D: .
size: once
DNA: TGTGCCAGCAGCCACGAATCCGGGGTCCCTGAAGCTTTCTTT
CDR3: CASSHESGVPEAFF

V: TRBV30
length: 13
J: TRBJ2-2
D: TRBD1
size: .
DNA: TGTGCCTGGACCACAGGGGTGGTAGGGGAGCTGTTTTTT
CDR3: CAWTTGVVGELFF

V: TRBV28
length: 17
J: TRBJ2-7
D: TRBD1
size: .
DNA: TGTGCCAGCAGTTTAATAGGGACAGGGGGCTTCGGGAACGAGCAGTACTTC
CDR3: CASSLIGTGGFGNEQYF

V: TRBV27
length: 14
J: TRBJ2-1
D: .
size: .
DNA: TGTGCCAGCAGCCCAAAACAGGGGGGGTATGAGCAGTTCTTC
CDR3: CASSPKQGGYEQFF

V: TRBV13
length: 14
J: TRBJ2-7
D: .
size: once
DNA: TGTGCCAGCACCCCCAGACAGGGAGGTTGGGAGCAGTACTTC
CDR3: CASTPRQGGWEQYF

V: TRBV7-8
length: 18
J: TRBJ2-3
D: TRBD1
size: .
DNA: TGTGCCAGCAGCTTAGCCCGGACAGGGGGCCGGGGTACAGATACGCAGTATTTT
CDR3: CASSLARTGGRGTDTQYF

V: TRBV5-6
length: 15
J: TRBJ2-1
D: TRBD2
size: .
DNA: TGTGCCAGCAGCCCTAGCGGACGGGGGGTCAATGAGCAGTTCTTC
CDR3: CASSPSGRGVNEQFF

V: TRBV5-1
length: 16
J: TRBJ2-5
D: TRBD1
size: .
DNA: TGCGCCAGCAGCTCGGGGACAGGGTTCTTAGTAGAGACCCAGTACTTC
CDR3: CASSSGTGFLVETQYF

V: TRBV27
length: 15
J: TRBJ2-1
D: TRBD2
size: .
DNA: TGTGCCAGCACCAAGCTAGGGCTAGCGGGGAATGAGCAGTTCTTC
CDR3: CASTKLGLAGNEQFF

V: TRBV5-1
length: 16
J: TRBJ1-2
D: TRBD1
size: .
DNA: TGCGCCAGCAGCAGTCAGGGACAGGTTGGAGACTATGGCTACACCTTC
CDR3: CASSSQGQVGDYGYTF

V: TRBV19
length: 15
J: TRBJ1-1
D: .
size: .
DNA: TGTGCCAGTATCCAACCCGGGGGCGCGGGCACTGAAGCTTTCTTT
CDR3: CASIQPGGAGTEAFF

V: TRBV29-1
length: 13
J: TRBJ2-3
D: TRBD1
size: .
DNA: TGCAGCGCCCAGACAGGGCGGACAGATACGCAGTATTTT
CDR3: CSAQTGRTDTQYF

V: TRBV7-9
length: 15
J: TRBJ2-7
D: .
size: .
DNA: TGTGCCAGCAGCTCGGGTATGAGGAGGGTACACGAGCAGTACTTC
CDR3: CASSSGMRRVHEQYF

V: TRBV15
length: 13
J: TRBJ2-7
D: .
size: .
DNA: TGTGCCACCAGCAGAGATTTGTCCTACGAGCAGTACTTC
CDR3: CATSRDLSYEQYF

V: TRBV7-2
length: 15
J: TRBJ2-1
D: TRBD2
size: .
DNA: TGTGCCAGCAGCGGTGGACTAGCGGGATTTAATGAGCAGTTCTTC
CDR3: CASSGGLAGFNEQFF

V: TRBV28
length: 20
J: TRBJ2-7
D: TRBD1
size: .
DNA: TGTGCCAGCAGTGTAAGCCCCCGGGACAGGGGGCTACCGTCCTCCTACGAGCAGTACTTC
CDR3: CASSVSPRDRGLPSSYEQYF

V: TRBV27
length: 16
J: TRBJ2-1
D: TRBD2
size: .
DNA: TGTGCCAGCACCAGGCTTGCTAGCGGCCTCGGCAATGAGCAGTTCTTC
CDR3: CASTRLASGLGNEQFF

V: TRBV28
length: 13
J: TRBJ2-5
D: .
size: .
DNA: TGTGCCACCGAACGGGACACGCAAGAGACCCAGTACTTC
CDR3: CATERDTQETQYF

V: TRBV18
length: 14
J: TRBJ2-1
D: .
size: .
DNA: TGTGCCAGCTCACCCTTTGGACAAGACAATGAGCAGTTCTTC
CDR3: CASSPFGQDNEQFF

V: TRBV27
length: 14
J: TRBJ2-2
D: TRBD1
size: .
DNA: TGTGCCAGCTGCCCAGGGGGCTATACCGGGGAGCTGTTTTTT
CDR3: CASCPGGYTGELFF

V: TRBV5-5
length: 16
J: TRBJ2-2
D: TRBD1
size: .
DNA: TGTGCCAGCAGCCCCGGGACAGGGGTAAACACCGGGGAGCTGTTTTTT
CDR3: CASSPGTGVNTGELFF

V: TRBV4-2
length: 18
J: TRBJ1-2
D: .
size: .
DNA: TGTGCCAGCAGCCAGCTCATCCTTAACAGCGAACTTAACTATGGCTACACCTTC
CDR3: CASSQLILNSELNYGYTF

V: TRBV27
length: 15
J: TRBJ2-1
D: TRBD2
size: .
DNA: TGTGCCAGCAGTCCCACTCAAATCGGACTAGCGGAGCAGTTCTTC
CDR3: CASSPTQIGLAEQFF

V: TRBV4-1
length: 12
J: TRBJ2-7
D: .
size: .
DNA: TGCGCCAGCAGCCAGGTGGGCTACGAGCAGTACTTC
CDR3: CASSQVGYEQYF

V: TRBV29-1
length: 14
J: TRBJ2-7
D: .
size: .
DNA: TGCAGCGTTGAAGATCGGTCCGGGGCCTACGAGCAGTACTTC
CDR3: CSVEDRSGAYEQYF

V: TRBV30
length: 12
J: TRBJ2-5
D: .
size: .
DNA: TGTGCCTGGAGGGGGGGTAAAGAGACCCAGTACTTC
CDR3: CAWRGGKETQYF

V: TRBV7-2
length: 17
J: TRBJ2-2
D: TRBD2
size: .
DNA: TGTGCCAGCAGCTTAGCTGAACTAGCGGGAGCGGGCGGGGAGCTGTTTTTT
CDR3: CASSLAELAGAGGELFF